Listed here are 5 T cell receptor beta chains from one sample, sequenced in a study of cytomegalovirus exposure and HLA in healthy donors. Primers: 60 Vbeta forward and 13 Jbeta reverse. Profiled with immunoSEQ multiplex PCR; TCRdb holds only in-frame clones, not every one. The sample lists 140,000 to 150,000 clones; around 73% were seen once. Sequencing used PBMCs. The receptors come from a woman aged 18-29 years in good health and CMV-seronegative.

This chain joins TRBV11-2 and TRBJ2-7; 10 bases fit TRBD2. J gave up 6 bases and V 2 bases, and 7 bases lay outside the gene matches. The length of the CDR3 is 15 residues. Germline lookup yields CDR1 SGHAT and CDR2 FQNNGV. CDR3 residues: CASSLLLAGAFEQYV. CDR3 sequence (DNA): TGTGCCAGCAGCTTATTGCTAGCGGGAGCATTCGAGCAGTACGTC.

The chain joins TRBV5-1 to TRBJ2-3, with 7 nucleotides matching TRBD1. Losses at the gene ends were 2 bases for V and 2 bases for J; bases not matched to a gene: 5. From germline, CDR1 is SGHRS and CDR2 YFSETQ. This CDR3 has 15 amino acids. CDR3 amino acids: CASSLGQVDTDTQYF. CDR3 in DNA: TGCGCCAGCAGCTTAGGACAGGTCGACACAGATACGCAGTATTTT.

This clone was counted once. This sequence joins TRBV25-1 and TRBJ2-5, with 9 bases identical to TRBD2. The CDR3 consists of 15 residues. J was trimmed by 3 bases and V by 5 bases; bases with no gene match: 7. Germline CDR1 reads MGHDK; CDR2 reads SYGVNS. The CDR3: CASSSPSGVKETQYF. The DNA of the CDR3 is TGTGCCAGCAGTAGCCCTAGCGGGGTTAAAGAGACCCAGTACTTC.

J is TRBJ2-2 and V is TRBV4-3; perhaps TRBD1 as D (6 bases). The CDR3 spans 13 residues. The germline CDR1 and CDR2 sequences are LGHNA and YSLEER. With 1 base removed from V and 6 bases from J, the gap between germline ends came to 6 bases. CDR3 sequence reads: CASSQAGAGELFF. In DNA form, the CDR3 reads TGCGCCAGCAGCCAAGCAGGGGCCGGGGAGCTGTTTTTT.

The CDR3 nucleotides are TGTGCCACCAGCAGATTAGCGGGAGGGAAAAACATTCAGTACTTC. It encodes CATSRLAGGKNIQYF. This chain joins TRBV15 and TRBJ2-4; 11 nucleotides align to TRBD2. Germline V gene lookup returns CDR1 LNHNV and CDR2 YYDKDF (reference sequence). V shed 2 bases and J 4 bases; nucleotides not matched to a gene: 1. CDR3 size: 15 residues.